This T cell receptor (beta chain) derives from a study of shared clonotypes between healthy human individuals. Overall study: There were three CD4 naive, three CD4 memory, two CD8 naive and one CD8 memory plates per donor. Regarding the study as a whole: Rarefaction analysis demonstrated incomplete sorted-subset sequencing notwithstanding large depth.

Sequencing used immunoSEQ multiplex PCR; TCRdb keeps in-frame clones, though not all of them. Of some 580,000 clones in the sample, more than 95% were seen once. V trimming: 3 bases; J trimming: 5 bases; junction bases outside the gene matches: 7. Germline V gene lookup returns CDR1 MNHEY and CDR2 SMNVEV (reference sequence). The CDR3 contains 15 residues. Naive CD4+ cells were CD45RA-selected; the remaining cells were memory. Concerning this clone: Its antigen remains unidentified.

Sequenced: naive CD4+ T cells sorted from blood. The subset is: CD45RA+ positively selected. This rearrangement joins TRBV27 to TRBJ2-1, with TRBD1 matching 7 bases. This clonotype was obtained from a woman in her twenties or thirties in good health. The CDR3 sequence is CASSFEDRFHNEQFF. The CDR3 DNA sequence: TGTGCCAGCAGTTTTGAGGACAGGTTTCACAATGAGCAGTTCTTC.